This T cell receptor beta chain was found in a study of cytomegalovirus exposure and HLA in healthy donors. General observations from the study: A missense variant in DCLRE1C was later tied to TCR beta V- and J-gene trimming. Reports described diagnosis of cytomegalovirus status by the classifier as highly specific and sensitive. What a later analysis showed was that several of the most significant clusters appeared linked to common viral pathogens.

The PCR contained 60 Vbeta and 13 Jbeta primers. Profiling relied on immunoSEQ multiplex PCR, and the TCRdb table lists in-frame clones only, not all of them. In the table there are roughly 180,000 clones, approximately 72% of which are singletons. Deletions cut 6 bases from V and 6 bases from J, with 9 bases between. Germline CDR1 is MNHNS and CDR2 is SASEGT. CDR3 length: 11 amino acids. As for this clone: Its cognate antigen is unknown.

The chain uses TRBV6-1 and TRBJ2-7; D remains ambiguous. The sample was PBMCs. This clonotype was obtained from a female donor in good health and CMV-seronegative. The CDR3 region has the DNA TGTGCCAGCAGGGTTTCGGGCGAGCAGTACTTC. Translated: CASRVSGEQYF.